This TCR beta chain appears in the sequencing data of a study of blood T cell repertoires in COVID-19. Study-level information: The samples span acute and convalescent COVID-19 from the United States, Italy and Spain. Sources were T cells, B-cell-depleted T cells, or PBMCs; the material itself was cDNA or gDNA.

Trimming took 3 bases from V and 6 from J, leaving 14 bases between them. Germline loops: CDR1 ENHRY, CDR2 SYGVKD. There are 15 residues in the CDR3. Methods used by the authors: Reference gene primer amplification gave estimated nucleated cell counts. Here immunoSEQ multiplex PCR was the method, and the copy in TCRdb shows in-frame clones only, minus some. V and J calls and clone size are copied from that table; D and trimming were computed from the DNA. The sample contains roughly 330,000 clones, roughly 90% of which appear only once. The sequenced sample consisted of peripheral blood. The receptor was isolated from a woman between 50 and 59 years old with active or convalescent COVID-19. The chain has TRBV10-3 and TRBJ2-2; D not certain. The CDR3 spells CAISEASPKPGELFF. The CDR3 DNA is TGTGCCATCAGTGAAGCCTCTCCAAAGCCCGGGGAGCTGTTTTTT.